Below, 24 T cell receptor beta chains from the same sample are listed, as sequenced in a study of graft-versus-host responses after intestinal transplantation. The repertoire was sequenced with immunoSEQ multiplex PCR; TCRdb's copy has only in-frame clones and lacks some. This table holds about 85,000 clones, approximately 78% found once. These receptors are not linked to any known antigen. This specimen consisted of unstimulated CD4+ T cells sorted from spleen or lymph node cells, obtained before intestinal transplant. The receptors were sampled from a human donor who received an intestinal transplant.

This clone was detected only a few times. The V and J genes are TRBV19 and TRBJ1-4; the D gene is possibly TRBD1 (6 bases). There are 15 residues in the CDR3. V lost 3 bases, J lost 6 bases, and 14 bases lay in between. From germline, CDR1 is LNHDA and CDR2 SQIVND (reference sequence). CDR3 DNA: TGTGCCAGTAGTATTGGGGGCGTCGATCATGAAAAACTGTTTTTT. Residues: CASSIGGVDHEKLFF.

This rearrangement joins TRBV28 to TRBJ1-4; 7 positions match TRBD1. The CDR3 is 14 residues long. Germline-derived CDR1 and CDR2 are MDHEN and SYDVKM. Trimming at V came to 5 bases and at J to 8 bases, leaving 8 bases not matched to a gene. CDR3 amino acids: CASSDYRGQEKLFF. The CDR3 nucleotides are TGTGCCAGCAGTGACTACAGGGGTCAGGAAAAACTGTTTTTT.

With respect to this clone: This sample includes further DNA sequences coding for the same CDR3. This CDR3 reads CASSLRDSERLFF. The CDR3 DNA sequence: TGTGCCAGCAGCTTAAGGGACAGCGAGCGACTGTTTTTT. The chain is built from TRBV7-6 and TRBJ1-4; 7 nucleotides align to TRBD1. After removal of 2 bases from V and 13 bases from J, the junction contained 7 bases not matched to a gene. Germline loops: CDR1 SGHVS, CDR2 FNYEAQ. This CDR3 spans 13 amino acids.

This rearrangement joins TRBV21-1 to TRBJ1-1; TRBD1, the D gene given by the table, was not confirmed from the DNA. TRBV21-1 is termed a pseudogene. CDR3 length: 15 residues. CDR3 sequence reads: CASSKVGGQDTEAFF. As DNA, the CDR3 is TGTGCCAGCAGCAAAGTTGGCGGACAGGACACTGAAGCTTTCTTT.

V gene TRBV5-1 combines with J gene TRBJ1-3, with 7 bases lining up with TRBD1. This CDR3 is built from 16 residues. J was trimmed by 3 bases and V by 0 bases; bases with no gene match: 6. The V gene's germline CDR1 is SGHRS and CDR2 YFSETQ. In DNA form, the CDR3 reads TGCGCCAGCAGCTTGGGACAGGGTTCTTATGGAAACACCATATATTTT. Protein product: CASSLGQGSYGNTIYF.

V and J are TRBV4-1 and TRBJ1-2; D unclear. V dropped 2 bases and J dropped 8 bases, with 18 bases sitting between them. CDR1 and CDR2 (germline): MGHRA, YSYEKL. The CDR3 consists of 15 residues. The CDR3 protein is CASSQIPNWAQGYTF. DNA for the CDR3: TGCGCCAGCAGCCAAATCCCAAATTGGGCACAAGGCTACACCTTC.

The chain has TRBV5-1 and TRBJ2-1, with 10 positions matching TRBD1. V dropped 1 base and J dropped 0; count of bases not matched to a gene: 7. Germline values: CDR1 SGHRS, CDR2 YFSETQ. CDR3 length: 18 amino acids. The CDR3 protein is CASSLQPGQGSSYNEQFF. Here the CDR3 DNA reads TGCGCCAGCAGCTTGCAACCGGGACAGGGGAGCTCCTACAATGAGCAGTTCTTC.

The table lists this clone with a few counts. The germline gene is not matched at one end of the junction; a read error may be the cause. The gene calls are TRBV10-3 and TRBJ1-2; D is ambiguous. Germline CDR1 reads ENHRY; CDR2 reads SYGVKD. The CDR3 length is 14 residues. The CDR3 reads CASSYDLANYGYTF. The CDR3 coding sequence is TGTGCCAGCAGTTATGACCTAGCTAACTATGGCTACACCTTC.

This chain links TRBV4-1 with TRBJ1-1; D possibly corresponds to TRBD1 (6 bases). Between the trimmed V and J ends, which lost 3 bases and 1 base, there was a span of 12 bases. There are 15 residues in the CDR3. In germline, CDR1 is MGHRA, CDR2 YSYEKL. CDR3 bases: TGCGCCAGCAGCCAGGCACAGGACAGGAACACTGAAGCTTTCTTT. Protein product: CASSQAQDRNTEAFF.

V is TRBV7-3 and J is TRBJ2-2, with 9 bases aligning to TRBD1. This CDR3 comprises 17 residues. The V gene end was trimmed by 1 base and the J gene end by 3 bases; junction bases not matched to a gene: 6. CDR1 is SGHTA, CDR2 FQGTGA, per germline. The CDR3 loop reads CASSLMGTGPYTGELFF. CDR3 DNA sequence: TGTGCCAGCAGCTTAATGGGGACAGGGCCGTACACCGGGGAGCTGTTTTTT.

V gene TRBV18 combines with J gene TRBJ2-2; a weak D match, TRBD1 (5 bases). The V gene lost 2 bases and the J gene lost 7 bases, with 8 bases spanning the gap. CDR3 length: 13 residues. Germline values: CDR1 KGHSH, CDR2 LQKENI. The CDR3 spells CASSPGADGELFF. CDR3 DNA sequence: TGTGCCAGCTCACCAGGGGCCGACGGGGAGCTGTTTTTT.

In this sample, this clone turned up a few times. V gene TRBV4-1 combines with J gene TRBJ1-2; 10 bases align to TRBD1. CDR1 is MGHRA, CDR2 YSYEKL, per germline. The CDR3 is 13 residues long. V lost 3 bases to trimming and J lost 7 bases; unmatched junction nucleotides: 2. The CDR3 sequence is CASSQTGGSGYTF. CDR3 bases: TGCGCCAGCAGCCAGACAGGGGGCTCTGGCTACACCTTC.

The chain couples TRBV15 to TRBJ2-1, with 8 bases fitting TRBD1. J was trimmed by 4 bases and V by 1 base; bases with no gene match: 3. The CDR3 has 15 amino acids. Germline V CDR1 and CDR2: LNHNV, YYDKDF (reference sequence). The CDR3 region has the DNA TGTGCCACCAGCAGAGGTCGGACAGGGTACAATGAGCAGTTCTTC. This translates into CATSRGRTGYNEQFF.

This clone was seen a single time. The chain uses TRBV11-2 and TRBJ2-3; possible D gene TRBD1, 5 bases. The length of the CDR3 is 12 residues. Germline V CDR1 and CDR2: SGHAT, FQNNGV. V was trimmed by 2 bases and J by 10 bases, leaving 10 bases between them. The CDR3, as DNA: TGTGCCAGCAGCTTAATGCAGGGCTCGCAGTATTTT. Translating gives CASSLMQGSQYF.

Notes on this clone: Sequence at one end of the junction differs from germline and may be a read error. CDR3 residues: CASSEAHVLTF. CDR3 in DNA: TGTGCCAGCAGTGAGGCCCACGTCCTGACTTTC. This chain links TRBV2 with TRBJ2-6; D is undetermined. Germline CDR1 is SNHLY and CDR2 is FYNNEI. CDR3 length: 11 amino acids.

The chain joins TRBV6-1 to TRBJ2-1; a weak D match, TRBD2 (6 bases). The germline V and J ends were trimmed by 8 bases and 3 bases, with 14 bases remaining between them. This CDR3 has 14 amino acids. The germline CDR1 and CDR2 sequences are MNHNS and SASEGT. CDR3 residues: CASARDLNYNEQFF. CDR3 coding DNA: TGTGCCAGCGCCCGGGACTTAAACTACAATGAGCAGTTCTTC.

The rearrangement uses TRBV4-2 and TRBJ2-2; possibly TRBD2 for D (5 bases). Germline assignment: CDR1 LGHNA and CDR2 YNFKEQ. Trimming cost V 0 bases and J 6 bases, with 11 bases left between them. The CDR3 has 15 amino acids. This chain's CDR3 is CASSQDWGAAGELFF. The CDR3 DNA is TGTGCCAGCAGCCAAGATTGGGGAGCGGCCGGGGAGCTGTTTTTT.

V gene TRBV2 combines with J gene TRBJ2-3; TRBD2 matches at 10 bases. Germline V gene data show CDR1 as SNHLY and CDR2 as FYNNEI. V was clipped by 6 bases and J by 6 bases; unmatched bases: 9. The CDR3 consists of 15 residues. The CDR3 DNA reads TGTGCCAGCAGGCTAAGGGCTAGCGGGGGTGATACGCAGTATTTT. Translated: CASRLRASGGDTQYF.

The CDR3 nucleotides are TGTGCCTGGAGTGTATACTTCCTGGCCGACTTTCGTGGTCGCGAGCAGTACTTC. Translation gives CAWSVYFLADFRGREQYF. The chain links TRBV30 to TRBJ2-7; D is uncertain. CDR1 and CDR2 (germline): GTSNPN, SVGIG (reference sequence). Trimming took off 0 bases at V and 6 bases at J, with 27 bases between the two ends. There are 18 residues in the CDR3.

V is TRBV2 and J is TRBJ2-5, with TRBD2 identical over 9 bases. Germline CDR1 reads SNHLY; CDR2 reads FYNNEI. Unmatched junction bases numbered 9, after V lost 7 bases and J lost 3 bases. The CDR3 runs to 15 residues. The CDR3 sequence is CASTTSGRPEETQYF. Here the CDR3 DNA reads TGTGCCAGCACCACTAGCGGGCGCCCCGAAGAGACCCAGTACTTC.

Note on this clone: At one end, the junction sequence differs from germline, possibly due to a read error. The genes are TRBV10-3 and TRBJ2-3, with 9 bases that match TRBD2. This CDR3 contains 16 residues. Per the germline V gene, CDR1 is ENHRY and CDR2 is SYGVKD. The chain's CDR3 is CTISEWGGGATDTQYF. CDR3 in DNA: TGTACCATCAGTGAGTGGGGCGGGGGGGCAACAGATACGCAGTATTTT.

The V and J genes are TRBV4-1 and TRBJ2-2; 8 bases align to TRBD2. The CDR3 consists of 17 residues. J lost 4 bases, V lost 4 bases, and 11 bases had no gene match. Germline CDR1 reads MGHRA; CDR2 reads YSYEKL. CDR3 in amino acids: CASSPYSGGRVTGELFF. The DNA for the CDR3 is TGCGCCAGCAGCCCGTACTCGGGGGGGCGTGTCACCGGGGAGCTGTTTTTT.

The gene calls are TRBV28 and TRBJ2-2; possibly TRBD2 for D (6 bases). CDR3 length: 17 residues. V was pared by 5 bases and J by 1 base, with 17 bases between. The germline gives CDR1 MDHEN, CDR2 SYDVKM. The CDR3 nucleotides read TGTGCCAGCAGTATGGGACTTCGAAATATGAACACCGGGGAGCTGTTTTTT. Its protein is CASSMGLRNMNTGELFF.

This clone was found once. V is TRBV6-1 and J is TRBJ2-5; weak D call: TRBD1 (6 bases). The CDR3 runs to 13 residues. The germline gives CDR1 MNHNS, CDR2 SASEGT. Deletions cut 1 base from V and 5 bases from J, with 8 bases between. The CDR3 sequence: CASSEDRDETQYF. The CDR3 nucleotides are TGTGCCAGCAGTGAAGACAGGGATGAGACCCAGTACTTC.